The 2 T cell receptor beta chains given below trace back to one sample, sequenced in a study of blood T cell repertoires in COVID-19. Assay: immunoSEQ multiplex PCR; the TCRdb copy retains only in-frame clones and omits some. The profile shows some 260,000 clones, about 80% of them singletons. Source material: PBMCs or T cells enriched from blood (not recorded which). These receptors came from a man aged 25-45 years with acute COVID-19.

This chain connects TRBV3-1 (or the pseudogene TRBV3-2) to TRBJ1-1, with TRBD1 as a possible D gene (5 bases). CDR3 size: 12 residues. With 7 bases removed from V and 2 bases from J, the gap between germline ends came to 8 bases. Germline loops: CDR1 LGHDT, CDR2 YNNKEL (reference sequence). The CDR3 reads CASNQGNTEAFF. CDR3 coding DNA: TGTGCCAGCAATCAGGGAAACACTGAAGCTTTCTTT.

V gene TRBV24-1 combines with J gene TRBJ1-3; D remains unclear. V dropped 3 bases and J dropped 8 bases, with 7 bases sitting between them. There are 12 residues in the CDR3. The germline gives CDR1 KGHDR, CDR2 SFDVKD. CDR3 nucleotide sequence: TGTGCCACCAGTGATAATAGCGACACCATATATTTT. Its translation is CATSDNSDTIYF.